One and the same sample provided the 24 T cell receptor beta chains below, sequenced in a study of blood T cell repertoires in COVID-19 (dated by TCRdb to about 2020). The library was made by the immunoSEQ multiplex PCR assay. TCRdb holds this immuneACCESS table with in-frame rearrangements only. Some clones are missing; in checked studies, unresolved V genes explain under half, and the rest has no known cause. The sample table lists about 120,000 clones, roughly three quarters of them with a count of one. The biggest ten clones account for around 3.9% of the sample. Sequenced input: peripheral blood. The source of these receptors is a woman of 80 years or more with acute or convalescent COVID-19.

The V gene is TRBV19, the J gene TRBJ1-2; 7 positions match TRBD1. The germline gives CDR1 LNHDA, CDR2 SQIVND (reference sequence). The V segment lost 5 bases and the J segment 4 bases; nucleotides outside the gene matches: 4. The CDR3 runs 13 residues. CDR3 coding DNA: TGTGCCAGTAGTCCGGCAGGGGGCTATGGCTACACCTTC. Protein: CASSPAGGYGYTF.

This chain links TRBV30 with TRBJ1-6; 7 nucleotides line up with TRBD1. The V and J ends lost 0 bases and 10 bases, in that order; junction bases with no gene match: 6. CDR3 length: 14 residues. CDR1 GTSNPN and CDR2 SVGIG come from the germline V gene (reference sequence). The CDR3 region has the DNA TGTGCCTGGAGTGTGACAGGGAGGCACTCACCCCTCCACTTT. This codes for CAWSVTGRHSPLHF.

The chain uses TRBV7-2 and TRBJ2-5; D might be TRBD1 (5 bases). Trimming stripped 2 bases from V and 5 bases from J, with 12 bases between. The CDR3 is made up of 14 amino acids. CDR1 is SGHTA and CDR2 is FQGNSA in the germline V gene. The CDR3, as DNA: TGTGCCAGCAGCTTACAGGGTATTGGCGAGACCCAGTACTTC. Protein sequence: CASSLQGIGETQYF.

The chain combines TRBV18 with TRBJ1-1; weak D call: TRBD1 (6 bases). V lost 4 bases and J lost 7, with 16 bases in between. The CDR3 totals 14 residues. Germline CDR1 is KGHSH and CDR2 is LQKENI. CDR3 region: CASSLNRDTVEAFF. The CDR3 DNA sequence: TGTGCCAGCTCACTTAACAGGGACACCGTTGAAGCTTTCTTT. Full variable domain (remainder filled in from reference TRBV18 and TRBJ1-1): NAGVMQNPRHLVRRRGQEARLRCSPMKGHSHVYWYRQLPEEGLKFMVYLQKENIIDESGMPKERFSAEFPKEGPSILRIQQVVRGDSAAYFCASSLNRDTVEAFFGQGTRLTVV.

The chain couples TRBV7-9 to TRBJ2-3, with D perhaps TRBD2 (5 bases). V was trimmed by 1 base and J by 4 bases, leaving 12 bases between them. The CDR3 runs 15 residues. The germline V gene encodes CDR1 SEHNR and CDR2 FQNEAQ (reference sequence). CDR3 DNA: TGTGCCAGCAGCTTAGACCCCGAACTAGCAGATACGCAGTATTTT. Amino acids: CASSLDPELADTQYF.

This chain links TRBV30 with TRBJ1-2, with D perhaps TRBD1 (5 bases). The V gene lost 3 bases and the J gene lost 4 bases, with 9 bases spanning the gap. Germline V gene lookup returns CDR1 GTSNPN and CDR2 SVGIG (reference sequence). This CDR3 contains 12 residues. Written as DNA, the CDR3 is TGTGCCTGGAGGGCAGGGCTCTATGGCTACACCTTC. Translated: CAWRAGLYGYTF.

The rearrangement joins TRBV10-1 to TRBJ2-6, with D unclear. In germline, CDR1 is WNHNN, CDR2 SYGVQD (reference sequence). CDR3 size: 15 residues. V gave up 3 bases and J gave up 0 bases, with 6 bases separating them. DNA of the CDR3: TGCGCCAGCAGTGACCCCGGCTCTGGGGCCAACGTCCTGACTTTC. Protein product: CASSDPGSGANVLTF.

The J gene is TRBJ1-2, the V gene TRBV3-1 (or the pseudogene TRBV3-2); 7 bases align to TRBD1. V trimming: 3 bases; J trimming: 8 bases; junction bases outside the gene matches: 9. Germline V gene data show CDR1 as LGHDT and CDR2 as YNNKEL (reference sequence). The CDR3 is 14 residues long. This CDR3 reads CASSQFGQDRGYTF. The CDR3 DNA follows: TGTGCCAGCAGCCAGTTCGGACAGGATAGGGGCTACACCTTC.

V gene TRBV3-1 (or the pseudogene TRBV3-2) combines with J gene TRBJ2-1; TRBD1 matches at 7 bases. Germline V lookup: CDR1 LGHDT, CDR2 YNNKEL (reference sequence). The trim removed 3 bases at V and 3 bases at J, leaving 5 bases unmatched. This CDR3 contains 15 residues. In nucleotides, the CDR3 is TGTGCCAGCAGCCACAACAGGGGTATCTACAATGAGCAGTTCTTC. It codes for CASSHNRGIYNEQFF.

This clone has a handful of counts. The V gene is TRBV4-3, the J gene TRBJ2-7; D is possibly TRBD1 (6 bases). Trimming pared 5 bases from V and 1 base from J, leaving 12 bases between. From germline, CDR1 is LGHNA and CDR2 YSLEER. The CDR3 extends over 14 amino acids. The CDR3 sequence: CASSSDRLSYEQYF. The CDR3 nucleotides are TGCGCCAGCAGCTCGGACAGACTTTCCTACGAGCAGTACTTC.

This clone was found a few times. CDR3 bases: TGTGCCAGCAGCCCCGGGGCCGGGAGAGGATGGTACACTGAAGCTTTCTTT. It codes for CASSPGAGRGWYTEAFF. V is TRBV5-8 and J is TRBJ1-1; weak D call: TRBD1 (5 bases). CDR1 is SGHTS, CDR2 YDEGEE, per germline. The CDR3 contains 17 residues. V shed 4 bases and J shed 3 bases, with 22 bases lying between them.

The genes are TRBV21-1 and TRBJ1-1. TRBV21-1 is a pseudogene locus. The CDR3 extends over 14 amino acids. The CDR3 bases are TGTGCCAGCAGCTTAGCTTTGGCGAACACTGAAGCTTTCTTT. It specifies CASSLALANTEAFF.

V usage is TRBV28 and J usage is TRBJ1-1; TRBD1 matches 7 bases. The CDR3 extends over 15 amino acids. J was trimmed by 5 bases and V by 5 bases; bases with no gene match: 11. CDR1 and CDR2 (germline): MDHEN, SYDVKM. CDR3 nucleotides: TGTGCCAGCAGTCTACGAAAGGGGGCGCGAACTGAAGCTTTCTTT. Its translation is CASSLRKGARTEAFF.

The rearrangement uses TRBV28 and TRBJ2-7; D may be TRBD2 (7 bases). This CDR3 has 14 residues. Germline-derived CDR1 and CDR2 are MDHEN and SYDVKM. With 1 base removed from V and 7 bases from J, the gap between germline ends came to 14 bases. The CDR3 coding sequence is TGTGCCAGCAGTTTATTCCGGGGGGCGAGTGAGCAGTACTTC. It translates to CASSLFRGASEQYF.

The V gene is TRBV5-5, the J gene TRBJ2-2; the D is unclear. The ends were cut back, 4 bases at V and 8 bases at J, with 12 bases in the middle. CDR1 is SGHKS, CDR2 YYEKEE, per germline (reference sequence). This CDR3 region has 13 residues. The CDR3 nucleotides are TGTGCCAGCAGCGAGACTGGAGAGGGGGAGCTGTTTTTT. Translated: CASSETGEGELFF. Looking up the rest from reference TRBV5-5 and TRBJ2-2 gives the full variable domain: DAGVTQSPTHLIKTRGQQVTLRCSPISGHKSVSWYQQVLGQGPQFIFQYYEKEERGRGNFPDRFSARQFPNYSSELNVNALLLGDSALYLCASSETGEGELFFGEGSRLTVL.

The chain recombines TRBV24-1 with TRBJ2-3, with D perhaps TRBD2 (6 bases). CDR3 length: 12 residues. V gave up 6 bases and J gave up 4 bases, with 7 bases separating them. From germline, CDR1 is KGHDR and CDR2 SFDVKD. The CDR3 is CATSSGSDTQYF. The DNA for the CDR3 is TGTGCCACCAGTAGCGGGTCAGATACGCAGTATTTT.

V gene TRBV7-2 combines with J gene TRBJ2-3; 15 positions match TRBD2. There are 17 residues in the CDR3. V trimming: 6 bases; J trimming: 2 bases; junction bases outside the gene matches: 6. Germline CDR1 SGHTA, CDR2 FQGNSA. The CDR3, as DNA: TGTGCCAGCAGATCCGGACTAGCGGGGGGGACCACAGATACGCAGTATTTT. Its translation: CASRSGLAGGTTDTQYF.

This chain uses TRBV9 with TRBJ2-3, with 8 bases identical to TRBD1. Trimming cost V 0 bases and J 5 bases; bases outside gene matches: 5. Germline values: CDR1 SGDLS, CDR2 YYNGEE. This CDR3 region has 15 residues. The CDR3 sequence: CASSVGQGAGDTQYF. CDR3 nucleotides: TGTGCCAGCAGCGTAGGCCAGGGGGCAGGAGATACGCAGTATTTT.

To note about this clone: At the DNA level, this CDR3 is encoded by other sequences in the same sample as well. CDR3 protein: CASSFDGGNTEAFF. CDR3 bases: TGCGCCAGCAGTTTTGACGGAGGGAACACTGAAGCTTTCTTT. The genes are TRBV5-1 and TRBJ1-1; D is unresolved. CDR1 is SGHRS and CDR2 is YFSETQ in the germline V gene. Deletions cut 5 bases from V and 1 base from J, with 12 bases between. The CDR3 is 14 amino acids.

This chain links TRBV28 with TRBJ2-7, with 8 nucleotides matching TRBD1. Germline assignment: CDR1 MDHEN and CDR2 SYDVKM. This CDR3 is 19 amino acids long. V gave up 5 bases and J gave up 0 bases; unmatched junction bases: 18. CDR3: CASSTIFALGQESSYEQYF. DNA for the CDR3: TGTGCCAGCAGTACCATATTTGCCCTGGGACAGGAGAGCTCCTACGAGCAGTACTTC.

The gene calls are TRBV7-2 and TRBJ2-7; 7 bases map to TRBD1. The CDR3 is made up of 15 amino acids. J was trimmed by 2 bases and V by 1 base; bases with no gene match: 5. Germline V gene data show CDR1 as SGHTA and CDR2 as FQGNSA. The CDR3 coding sequence is TGTGCCAGCAGCTTAGGACAGGGTGGCACCTACGAGCAGTACTTC. Residues: CASSLGQGGTYEQYF.

This rearrangement joins TRBV12-5 to TRBJ1-1; D remains unclear. The V end was cut by 2 bases, the J end by 6 bases, with 19 bases between. This CDR3 contains 16 residues. Germline CDR1 and CDR2: LGHNT and FRNRAP. CDR3 in DNA: TGTGCTAGTGGTTTGTCATCAGGCCCTCTATATCCTGAAGCTTTCTTT. Its protein is CASGLSSGPLYPEAFF.

The chain links TRBV27 to TRBJ2-1; 7 nucleotides align to TRBD1. Germline trimming cut 4 bases from V and 6 bases from J; bases unmatched to any gene: 12. Germline V gives CDR1 MNHEY, CDR2 SMNVEV (reference sequence). This CDR3 is 16 amino acids long. The CDR3 loop reads CASSSLQGKGSNEQFF. In DNA, the CDR3 is TGTGCCAGCAGTTCACTACAGGGGAAAGGTTCCAATGAGCAGTTCTTC.

This clone has more than one count but fewer than ten. The chain joins TRBV28 to TRBJ2-7, with TRBD1 identical over 11 bases. Germline V gene sequence: CDR1 MDHEN, CDR2 SYDVKM. After removal of 5 bases from V and 3 bases from J, the junction contained 6 bases not matched to a gene. This CDR3 region has 15 residues. The CDR3 here is CASSAPGQGVYEQYF. CDR3 DNA sequence: TGTGCCAGCAGTGCTCCGGGACAGGGGGTCTACGAGCAGTACTTC. Complete variable domain (other parts from reference TRBV28 and TRBJ2-7): DVKVTQSSRYLVKRTGEKVFLECVQDMDHENMFWYRQDPGLGLRLIYFSYDVKMKEKGDIPEGYSVSREKKERFSLILESASTNQTSMYLCASSAPGQGVYEQYFGPGTRLTVT.